These 9 T cell receptor beta chains came from one sample sequenced in a study of T cells in localized non-small cell lung cancer. TCRdb keeps only in-frame clones here, not all; method: immunoSEQ multiplex PCR. The sample has 45,000 to 65,000 clones; roughly 90% are singletons. The sequenced sample was peripheral blood, obtained before any cancer treatment. The receptors were sampled from a man aged 40 to 69 with stage I squamous cell lung carcinoma.

The chain joins TRBV4-3 to TRBJ2-7; TRBD2 matches 11 bases. V dropped 2 bases and J dropped 2; count of bases not matched to a gene: 8. This CDR3 spans 17 amino acids. In germline, CDR1 is LGHNA, CDR2 YSLEER. The CDR3 sequence: CASSQLLAGGTPYEQYF. For the CDR3, the DNA is TGCGCCAGCAGCCAACTCCTAGCGGGAGGAACCCCCTACGAGCAGTACTTC.

V is TRBV19 and J is TRBJ1-4; D is ambiguous. Germline V CDR1 and CDR2: LNHDA, SQIVND (reference sequence). The CDR3 runs to 14 residues. The V end was cut by 5 bases, the J end by 0 bases, with 7 bases between. The CDR3 nucleotides are TGTGCCAGTAGTCTCGGAGCAACTAATGAAAAACTGTTTTTT. Protein product: CASSLGATNEKLFF.

The V and J genes are TRBV30 and TRBJ1-2; TRBD1 matches 7 bases. J was trimmed by 7 bases and V by 7 bases; bases with no gene match: 15. In germline, CDR1 is GTSNPN, CDR2 SVGIG (reference sequence). The CDR3 runs to 14 residues. CDR3 amino acids: CASSRDRRLSGYTF. The CDR3 nucleotides are TGTGCCTCCAGCAGGGACAGAAGACTTAGTGGCTACACCTTC.

Written as DNA, the CDR3 is TGTGCCAGCAGTTACTTGACTAGCGGAGATACGCAGTATTTT. Encoded protein: CASSYLTSGDTQYF. V and J are TRBV6-5 and TRBJ2-3, with 9 positions matching TRBD2. CDR3 length equals 14 residues. Germline CDR1 is MNHEY and CDR2 is SVGAGI. The ends lost 1 base at V and 5 bases at J; junction bases unmatched: 1.

V and J are TRBV6-1 and TRBJ2-7; D is ambiguous. CDR3 length: 12 amino acids. From germline, CDR1 is MNHNS and CDR2 SASEGT. Trimming stripped 7 bases from V and 5 bases from J, with 12 bases between. The CDR3 DNA reads as TGTGCCAGCATGTGGCAGTACGACGAGCAGTACTTC. It codes for CASMWQYDEQYF.

The V call is TRBV7-2, the J call TRBJ2-1, with D perhaps matching TRBD1 or TRBD2 (5 bases each). Germline V gene lookup returns CDR1 SGHTA and CDR2 FQGNSA. CDR3 length: 18 amino acids. Trimming took off 0 bases at V and 0 bases at J, with 15 bases between the two ends. The CDR3 DNA is TGTGCCAGCAGCTTAGCGCTAGGGACCGTTAGCTCCTACAATGAGCAGTTCTTC. Its translation is CASSLALGTVSSYNEQFF.

This chain's CDR3 is CASGWGAEISYNEQFF. The CDR3 bases are TGTGCCAGCGGATGGGGGGCGGAGATCTCCTACAATGAGCAGTTCTTC. This chain connects TRBV5-4 to TRBJ2-1; D may be TRBD1 or TRBD2 (6 bases each). Trimming left V 7 bases short and J 0 bases short, with 17 bases between. CDR1 is SGHNT, CDR2 YYREEE, per germline (reference sequence). This CDR3 has 16 amino acids. The full variable domain, in which reference TRBV5-4 and TRBJ2-1 provide the parts outside the CDR3, is ETGVTQSPTHLIKTRGQQVTLRCSSQSGHNTVSWYQQALGQGPQFIFQYYREEENGRGNFPPRFSGLQFPNYSSELNVNALELDDSALYLCASGWGAEISYNEQFFGPGTRLTVL.

A remark on this clone: This specimen includes other DNA sequences encoding the same CDR3. J is TRBJ2-7 and V is TRBV5-1; D call uncertain. Deletions cut 3 bases from V and 1 base from J, with 2 bases between. The CDR3 runs 11 residues. From germline, CDR1 is SGHRS and CDR2 YFSETQ. Here the CDR3 DNA reads TGCGCCAGCAGCTCTTCCTACGAGCAGTACTTC. This translates into CASSSSYEQYF. Full variable domain (rest looked up from reference TRBV5-1 and TRBJ2-7): KAGVTQTPRYLIKTRGQQVTLSCSPISGHRSVSWYQQTPGQGLQFLFEYFSETQRNKGNFPGRFSGRQFSNSRSEMNVSTLELGDSALYLCASSSSYEQYFGPGTRLTVT.

V is TRBV28 and J is TRBJ2-3; 9 positions agree with TRBD2. This CDR3 is built from 16 residues. V gave up 7 bases and J gave up 1 base; unmatched junction bases: 9. The germline CDR1 and CDR2 sequences are MDHEN and SYDVKM. This chain's CDR3 is CASIRLSGSGTDTQYF. Here the CDR3 DNA reads TGTGCCAGCATAAGACTTAGCGGGAGCGGCACAGATACGCAGTATTTT.